Given below is one T cell receptor beta chain in context. Its matching antigen is unknown. The CDR3 runs 13 residues. Deletions cut 5 bases from V and 4 bases from J, with 12 bases between. Germline V gene sequence: CDR1 SNHLY, CDR2 FYNNEI. This specimen belongs to a study of cytomegalovirus exposure and HLA in healthy donors. Study outcomes and limitations: Researchers reported in a later analysis that a missense DCLRE1C variant was tied to TCR beta V- and J-gene trimming.

PCR employed 60 Vbeta and 13 Jbeta primers. Libraries were prepared by immunoSEQ multiplex PCR; TCRdb keeps only in-frame clonotypes and omits some of them. The sample lists approximately 140,000 clones, roughly 80% occurring once. Sequenced: PBMCs. The V gene is TRBV2, the J gene TRBJ2-7; weak D call: TRBD1 (5 bases). This TCR came from a boy aged 5-17 years in good health and CMV-seronegative. CDR3 in amino acids: CASSSRVGYEQYF. The CDR3, as DNA: TGTGCCAGCAGTTCCAGGGTCGGATACGAGCAGTACTTC.